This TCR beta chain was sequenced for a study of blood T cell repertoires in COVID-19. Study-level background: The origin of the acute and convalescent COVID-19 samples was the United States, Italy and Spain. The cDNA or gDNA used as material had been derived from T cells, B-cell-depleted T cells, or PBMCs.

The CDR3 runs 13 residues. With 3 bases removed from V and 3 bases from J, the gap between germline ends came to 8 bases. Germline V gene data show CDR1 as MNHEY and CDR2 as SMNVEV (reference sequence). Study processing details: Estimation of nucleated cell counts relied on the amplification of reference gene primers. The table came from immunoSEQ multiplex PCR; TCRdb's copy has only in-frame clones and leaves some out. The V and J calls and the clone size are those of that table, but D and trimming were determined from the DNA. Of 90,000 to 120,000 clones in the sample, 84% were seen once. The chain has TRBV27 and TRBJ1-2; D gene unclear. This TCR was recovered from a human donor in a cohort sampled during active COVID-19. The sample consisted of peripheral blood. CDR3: CASSFQRDYGYTF. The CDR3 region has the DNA TGTGCCAGCAGTTTCCAACGGGACTATGGCTACACCTTC.